Presented here are 11 T cell receptor beta chains from one specimen sequenced in a study of blood T cell repertoires in COVID-19 (TCRdb year 2020). The library was made by the immunoSEQ multiplex PCR assay. The immuneACCESS repertoire file appears here via TCRdb, limited to in-frame rearrangements. These files lack a portion of the clones; in checked studies, under half of the deficit traces to unresolved V genes, and the cause of the others is not known. This sample is represented by 200,000 to 300,000 clones; 86% of them were singletons. Over 2.5% of the sample lies in the top ten. Source material: PBMCs or T cells enriched from blood (not recorded which). These receptors came from a woman in her late teens or twenties who had recovered from COVID-19.

The chain uses TRBV5-1 and TRBJ2-7; 7 positions agree with TRBD1. CDR1 and CDR2 (germline): SGHRS, YFSETQ. The CDR3 has 18 amino acids. V lost 9 bases and J lost 1; bases outside the gene matches: 22. The CDR3 here is CATVRRDRAGLRSYEQYF. The CDR3 region has the DNA TGCGCCACAGTACGAAGAGACAGGGCCGGATTGAGATCCTACGAGCAGTACTTC.

The genes are TRBV5-5 and TRBJ2-2; 7 bases are shared with TRBD2. Germline V lookup: CDR1 SGHKS, CDR2 YYEKEE (reference sequence). This CDR3 is 15 amino acids long. Unmatched junction bases numbered 9, after V lost 4 bases and J lost 6 bases. CDR3 amino acids: CASSRRLAGAGELFF. CDR3 DNA sequence: TGTGCCAGCAGCCGGAGACTAGCCGGGGCCGGGGAGCTGTTTTTT.

The rearrangement links TRBV2 to TRBJ2-7, with 12 bases aligning to TRBD2. CDR3 length: 15 amino acids. Trimming took 3 bases from V and 5 from J; bases not matched to a gene: 5. The germline V gene has CDR1 SNHLY and CDR2 FYNNEI. For the CDR3, the DNA is TGTGCCAGCAGTGAGAAGACTAGCGGGAGCCACGAGCAGTACTTC. Translating gives CASSEKTSGSHEQYF.

The chain employs TRBV5-1 and TRBJ1-4, with 9 bases lining up with TRBD1. Germline V gene sequence: CDR1 SGHRS, CDR2 YFSETQ. This CDR3 spans 17 amino acids. The V segment lost 2 bases and the J segment 2 bases; nucleotides outside the gene matches: 7. CDR3 sequence reads: CASSLAGTGHTNEKLFF. CDR3 coding DNA: TGCGCCAGCAGCTTAGCCGGGACAGGGCATACTAATGAAAAACTGTTTTTT.

The chain has TRBV2 and TRBJ1-6, with D perhaps TRBD1 (5 bases). There are 14 residues in the CDR3. CDR1 is SNHLY, CDR2 FYNNEI, per germline. V lost 4 bases and J lost 7, with 11 bases in between. This CDR3 reads CASSGRGGNSPLHF. In nucleotides, the CDR3 is TGTGCCAGCAGTGGTAGGGGTGGAAATTCACCCCTCCACTTT.

This chain uses TRBV9 with TRBJ2-1, with TRBD1 matching 9 bases. V dropped 3 bases and J dropped 4; count of bases not matched to a gene: 11. Germline values: CDR1 SGDLS, CDR2 YYNGEE. This CDR3 comprises 17 residues. The CDR3 reads CASSARGGTGIYNEQFF. CDR3 coding DNA: TGTGCCAGCAGCGCCCGGGGAGGGACAGGGATTTACAATGAGCAGTTCTTC.

In this sample, this clone turned up a few times. This chain links TRBV19 with TRBJ1-5; 9 nucleotides agree with TRBD1. Unmatched junction bases numbered 9, after V lost 6 bases and J lost 6 bases. The CDR3 consists of 15 residues. Germline lookup yields CDR1 LNHDA and CDR2 SQIVND (reference sequence). The chain's CDR3 is CASRRGQGLVQPQHF. The CDR3 bases are TGTGCCAGTAGGAGAGGACAGGGGTTGGTTCAGCCCCAGCATTTT.

The chain couples TRBV27 to TRBJ1-1; the match to TRBD1 covers 10 bases. Germline values: CDR1 MNHEY, CDR2 SMNVEV (reference sequence). The J segment lost 4 bases and the V segment lost 3 bases, leaving 17 bases of the junction unmatched. The CDR3 runs to 19 residues. CDR3 bases: TGTGCCAGCAGTTTGCGCCTGGGGACAGGGGAGTTCGGAGGCACTGAAGCTTTCTTT. This sequence encodes CASSLRLGTGEFGGTEAFF.

J is TRBJ2-7 and V is TRBV10-1, with 8 bases fitting TRBD1. The germline CDR1 and CDR2 sequences are WNHNN and SYGVQD (reference sequence). V trimming: 8 bases; J trimming: 4 bases; junction bases outside the gene matches: 10. The CDR3 is 14 amino acids. In DNA form, the CDR3 reads TGCGCCAGCGGAAAGCCGGGACAGGTTTACGAGCAGTACTTC. This translates into CASGKPGQVYEQYF.

The V gene is TRBV13, the J gene TRBJ1-1; 8 bases agree with TRBD1. Germline lookup yields CDR1 PRHDT and CDR2 FYEKMQ (reference sequence). The J segment lost 4 bases and the V segment lost 1 base, leaving 14 bases of the junction unmatched. This CDR3 spans 18 amino acids. CDR3 nucleotide sequence: TGTGCCAGCAGCTTAGCCCCACTGGACAGGGAAGAAAGCACTGAAGCTTTCTTT. It specifies CASSLAPLDREESTEAFF.

The chain carries TRBV11-2 and TRBJ2-7; 14 bases are shared with TRBD2. The germline V gene encodes CDR1 SGHAT and CDR2 FQNNGV. The CDR3 is 18 amino acids. V dropped 0 bases and J dropped 2; count of bases not matched to a gene: 6. The CDR3 DNA follows: TGTGCCAGCAGCTTAGATTATTGGGGACTAGCGGGGGCCTACGAGCAGTACTTC. It specifies CASSLDYWGLAGAYEQYF.